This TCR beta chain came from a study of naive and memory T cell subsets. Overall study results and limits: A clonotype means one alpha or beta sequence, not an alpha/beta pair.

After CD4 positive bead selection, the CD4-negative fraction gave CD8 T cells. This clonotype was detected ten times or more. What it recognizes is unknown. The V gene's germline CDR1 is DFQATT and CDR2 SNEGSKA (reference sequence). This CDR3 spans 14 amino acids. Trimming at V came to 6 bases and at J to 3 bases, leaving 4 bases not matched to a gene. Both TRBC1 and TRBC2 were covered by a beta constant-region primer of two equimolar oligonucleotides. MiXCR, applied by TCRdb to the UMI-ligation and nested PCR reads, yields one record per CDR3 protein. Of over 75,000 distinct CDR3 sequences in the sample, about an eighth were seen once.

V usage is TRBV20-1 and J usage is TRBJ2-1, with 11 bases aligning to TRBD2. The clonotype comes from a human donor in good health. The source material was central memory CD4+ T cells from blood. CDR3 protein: CSAPTSGSYNEQFF. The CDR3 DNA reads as TGCAGTGCCCCAACTAGCGGGAGCTACAATGAGCAGTTCTTC.